The 12 T cell receptor beta chains reported below all come from one sample, sequenced in a study of cytomegalovirus exposure and HLA in healthy donors. Assay used: immunoSEQ multiplex PCR; TCRdb lists only in-frame clones, some missing. The repertoire holds about 170,000 clones, with 85% to 90% as singletons. The specimen sequenced was PBMCs. These receptors were collected from a man between 18 and 35 years old in good health and CMV-seropositive.

V usage is TRBV4-1 and J usage is TRBJ2-1; 13 nucleotides align to TRBD2. Germline V gene lookup returns CDR1 MGHRA and CDR2 YSYEKL. The CDR3 has 15 amino acids. V trimming: 4 bases; J trimming: 6 bases; junction bases outside the gene matches: 3. CDR3: CASSRLAGGGNEQFF. The CDR3, as DNA: TGCGCCAGCAGCCGACTAGCGGGAGGAGGCAATGAGCAGTTCTTC.

The genes are TRBV5-1 and TRBJ2-7, with D perhaps TRBD2 (5 bases). The CDR3 contains 17 residues. Germline V gene lookup returns CDR1 SGHRS and CDR2 YFSETQ. V lost 4 bases to trimming and J lost 0 bases, with 20 bases between them. The CDR3 DNA follows: TGCGCCAGCAGCGCGGACCTTCTAGCCGCCAGCTCCTACGAGCAGTACTTC. Its translation: CASSADLLAASSYEQYF.

This chain uses TRBV4-1 with TRBJ2-7, with D hard to call. Germline CDR1 MGHRA, CDR2 YSYEKL. V was shortened by 0 bases and J by 2 bases, with 5 bases between the two germline ends. There are 13 residues in the CDR3. CDR3 DNA: TGCGCCAGCAGCCAAGAGTCAGCCTACGAGCAGTACTTC. Translating gives CASSQESAYEQYF.

J is TRBJ2-1 and V is TRBV6-4, with TRBD1 matching 9 bases. The germline gives CDR1 MRHNA, CDR2 SNTAGT. This CDR3 is built from 15 residues. Trimming took 3 bases from V and 2 from J; bases not matched to a gene: 2. Here the CDR3 DNA reads TGTGCCAGCAGTGAGGACAGGGGTCCCTACAATGAGCAGTTCTTC. Its protein product is CASSEDRGPYNEQFF.

CDR3 protein: CASRDLQGWNQPQHF. The DNA for the CDR3 is TGTGCCAGCAGAGATTTGCAGGGGTGGAATCAGCCCCAGCATTTT. The gene calls are TRBV27 and TRBJ1-5; possibly TRBD1 for D (6 bases). Germline V gene data show CDR1 as MNHEY and CDR2 as SMNVEV (reference sequence). Trimming removed 6 bases from V and 4 bases from J, with 16 bases in between. This CDR3 has 15 residues.

The genes are TRBV7-2 and TRBJ2-2; D not certain. Germline V CDR1 and CDR2: SGHTA, FQGNSA. Trimming left V 1 base short and J 8 bases short, with 11 bases between. This CDR3 is built from 14 residues. CDR3 amino acids: CASSLEGSRGELFF. The CDR3 DNA reads TGTGCCAGCAGCTTAGAAGGATCCAGGGGGGAGCTGTTTTTT.

The rearrangement links TRBV5-1 to TRBJ1-1; D gene unclear. Germline values: CDR1 SGHRS, CDR2 YFSETQ. V lost 1 base and J 0 bases, leaving 10 bases between the germline ends. The CDR3 loop spans 15 amino acids. This CDR3 is CASSLRLSLNTEAFF. The CDR3, as DNA: TGCGCCAGCAGCTTGCGTCTGAGCTTGAACACTGAAGCTTTCTTT.

CDR3 nucleotide sequence: TGTGCCAGCAGTCAAGGGACAAACTATGGCTACACCTTC. Protein product: CASSQGTNYGYTF. This chain uses TRBV25-1 with TRBJ1-2; a possible D gene is TRBD1 (6 bases). Trimming cost V 5 bases and J 2 bases, with 9 bases left between them. The CDR3 totals 13 residues. Germline CDR1 and CDR2: MGHDK and SYGVNS.

The chain combines TRBV5-1 with TRBJ1-1, with 10 bases lining up with TRBD1. This CDR3 contains 14 residues. In germline, CDR1 is SGHRS, CDR2 YFSETQ. V trimming: 3 bases; J trimming: 5 bases; junction bases outside the gene matches: 4. The CDR3 DNA is TGCGCCAGCAGCTGGGACAGGGGAGGGACTGAAGCTTTCTTT. Translation gives CASSWDRGGTEAFF. The full variable domain, with the rest looked up from reference TRBV5-1 and TRBJ1-1, is KAGVTQTPRYLIKTRGQQVTLSCSPISGHRSVSWYQQTPGQGLQFLFEYFSETQRNKGNFPGRFSGRQFSNSRSEMNVSTLELGDSALYLCASSWDRGGTEAFFGQGTRLTVV.

The chain is built from TRBV29-1 and TRBJ1-2; D unresolved. Trimming took 2 bases from V and 4 from J, leaving 11 bases between them. CDR1 SQVTM and CDR2 ANQGSEA come from the germline V gene. The CDR3 has 13 residues. CDR3 sequence (DNA): TGCAGCGTTGAATGGAATCCGGGCTATGGCTACACCTTC. It specifies CSVEWNPGYGYTF.

This clone appeared once. V gene TRBV2 combines with J gene TRBJ1-1; D gene uncertain. This CDR3 has 14 residues. Trimming removed 3 bases from V and 1 base from J, with 9 bases in between. Germline CDR1 reads SNHLY; CDR2 reads FYNNEI. CDR3 sequence reads: CASSEVLSNTEAFF. CDR3 sequence (DNA): TGTGCCAGCAGTGAGGTCCTATCGAACACTGAAGCTTTCTTT.

This chain links TRBV18 with TRBJ2-1; unclear D gene. Trimming took 1 base from V and 6 from J, leaving 4 bases between them. Germline CDR1 and CDR2: KGHSH and LQKENI. The CDR3 is 12 residues long. CDR3 sequence (DNA): TGTGCCAGCTCACCACTCGTCAATGAGCAGTTCTTC. Amino acid sequence: CASSPLVNEQFF.